This T cell receptor beta chain originates from a study of cytomegalovirus exposure and HLA in healthy donors. Study-level background: Later, an analysis reported that the 120 or so validation repertoires had used the same platform as the approximately 690 first-cohort repertoires.

With regard to this clone: Its antigen is undetermined.

Whole-study results and caveats: The authors confirmed in vitro that a few CMV-associated chains were specific for CMV antigens.

Only in-frame clones appear in the TCRdb table, and some are missing; sequencing was by immunoSEQ multiplex PCR. The sample consists of about 180,000 clones, 85% of them appearing once. The CDR3 sequence is 14 residues long. V gave up 6 bases and J gave up 3 bases; unmatched junction bases: 7. The V gene's germline CDR1 is MNHNY and CDR2 SVGAGI (reference sequence). V usage is TRBV6-6 and J usage is TRBJ1-1, with TRBD1 identical over 7 bases. Material: PBMCs. This sequence was found in a man between 18 and 29 years old in good health and CMV-seropositive. The CDR3 loop reads CASSLDREDTEAFF. Written as DNA, the CDR3 is TGTGCCAGCAGCCTTGACAGGGAAGACACTGAAGCTTTCTTT.